The 7 T cell receptor beta chains below come from one sample, sequenced in a study of blood T cell repertoires in COVID-19. Profiling relied on immunoSEQ multiplex PCR, and the TCRdb table lists in-frame clones only, not all of them. This sample has about 270,000 clones, with around 89% found just once. The material sequenced was PBMCs or T cells enriched from blood (not recorded which). Every receptor here comes from a woman aged 25 to 45 with acute COVID-19.

This clone was observed a handful of times. The V and J genes are TRBV6-1 and TRBJ2-2; perhaps TRBD1 as D (6 bases). The V end lost 2 bases, the J end lost 2 bases, and 9 bases lay between the germline ends. CDR3 size: 15 residues. Per the germline V gene, CDR1 is MNHNS and CDR2 is SASEGT. The CDR3 DNA is TGTGCCAGCAGTGAACTGGGACACAACACCGGGGAGCTGTTTTTT. This gives the protein CASSELGHNTGELFF.

This rearrangement joins TRBV7-2 to TRBJ2-7; unclear D gene. This CDR3 is 14 amino acids long. Deletions cut 1 base from V and 4 bases from J, with 11 bases between. Germline CDR1 SGHTA, CDR2 FQGNSA. CDR3 loop: CASSLVARYYEQYF. CDR3 nucleotide sequence: TGTGCCAGCAGCTTAGTGGCGCGGTATTACGAGCAGTACTTC.

V usage is TRBV28 and J usage is TRBJ1-1; D may be TRBD1 (6 bases). Germline V gives CDR1 MDHEN, CDR2 SYDVKM. V lost 5 bases to trimming and J lost 3 bases, with 10 bases between them. The CDR3 extends over 13 amino acids. DNA of the CDR3: TGTGCCAGCAGTCCCACAGGGTACACTGAAGCTTTCTTT. Its translation is CASSPTGYTEAFF.

V and J are TRBV3-1 (or the pseudogene TRBV3-2) and TRBJ1-1; D perhaps matches TRBD1 (5 bases). In germline, CDR1 is LGHDT, CDR2 YNNKEL (reference sequence). V lost 0 bases, J lost 11 bases, and 16 bases lay in between. The CDR3 consists of 14 residues. The CDR3 DNA is TGTGCCAGCAGCCAAGAGCCCCCGCGGGGGGAGGCTTTCTTT. As protein: CASSQEPPRGEAFF.

The chain is built from TRBV5-1 and TRBJ2-3, with D possibly TRBD1 on 6 matching bases. V lost 4 bases, J lost 2 bases, and 14 bases lay in between. CDR3 length equals 15 residues. Germline assignment: CDR1 SGHRS and CDR2 YFSETQ. The CDR3 nucleotides read TGCGCCAGCAGCGGTGGCAGGGACAACACAGATACGCAGTATTTT. It codes for CASSGGRDNTDTQYF.

This chain links TRBV3-1 (or the pseudogene TRBV3-2) with TRBJ1-2; 7 bases agree with TRBD1. The CDR3 contains 16 residues. The germline gives CDR1 LGHDT, CDR2 YNNKEL (reference sequence). V gave up 3 bases and J gave up 6 bases; unmatched junction bases: 13. This CDR3 is CASSQMVGQYLDGYTF. Here the CDR3 DNA reads TGTGCCAGCAGCCAGATGGTGGGACAGTACTTGGATGGCTACACCTTC.

DNA for the CDR3: TGTGCCAGCCACCAGACAGGGAACAATGAGCAGTTCTTC. Amino acid sequence: CASHQTGNNEQFF. This sequence joins TRBV2 and TRBJ2-1; TRBD1 matches 7 bases. There are 13 residues in the CDR3. The germline V gene has CDR1 SNHLY and CDR2 FYNNEI. After removal of 8 bases from V and 5 bases from J, the junction contained 6 bases not matched to a gene. Full variable domain (remainder filled in from reference TRBV2 and TRBJ2-1): EPEVTQTPSHQVTQMGQEVILRCVPISNHLYFYWYRQILGQKVEFLVSFYNNEISEKSEIFDDQFSVERPDGSNFTLKIRSTKLEDSAMYFCASHQTGNNEQFFGPGTRLTVL.